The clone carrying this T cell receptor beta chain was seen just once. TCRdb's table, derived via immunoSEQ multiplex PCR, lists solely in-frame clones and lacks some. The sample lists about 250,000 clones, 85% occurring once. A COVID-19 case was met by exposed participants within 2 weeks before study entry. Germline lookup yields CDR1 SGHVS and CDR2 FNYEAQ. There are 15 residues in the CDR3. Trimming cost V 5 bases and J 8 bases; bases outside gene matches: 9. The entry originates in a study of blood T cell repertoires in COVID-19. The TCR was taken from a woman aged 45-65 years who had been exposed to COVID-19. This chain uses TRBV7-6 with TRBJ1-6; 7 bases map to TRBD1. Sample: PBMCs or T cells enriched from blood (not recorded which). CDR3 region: CASSVQTGFYSPLHF. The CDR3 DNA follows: TGTGCCAGCAGCGTTCAGACAGGGTTTTATTCACCCCTCCACTTT. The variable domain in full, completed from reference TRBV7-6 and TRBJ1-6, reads GAGVSQSPRYKVTKRGQDVALRCDPISGHVSLYWYRQALGQGPEFLTYFNYEAQQDKSGLPNDRFSAERPEGSISTLTIQRTEQRDSAMYRCASSVQTGFYSPLHFGNGTRLTVT.